The text below deals with one T cell receptor beta chain. Its antigen is not identified. Per the germline V gene, CDR1 is LGHNT and CDR2 is FRNRAP. The CDR3 covers 13 residues. Trimming pared 7 bases from V and 5 bases from J, leaving 12 bases between. This specimen belongs to a study of cytomegalovirus exposure and HLA in healthy donors. Study results and limitations: CMV antigen specificity of three CMV-associated chains was confirmed in vitro.

The protocol was immunoSEQ multiplex PCR, while the TCRdb copy is restricted to in-frame clones and leaves out a portion. The table lists approximately 59,000 clones, 85% to 95% of them singletons. Sequenced: PBMCs. The V call is TRBV12-5, the J call TRBJ1-5; D possibly corresponds to TRBD1 (5 bases). The sequence came from a man younger than 35 in good health and CMV-seropositive. The CDR3, as DNA: TGTGCTAGTGCAACAGGTTACCATCAGCCCCAGCATTTT. Residues: CASATGYHQPQHF.